The 12 T cell receptor beta chains listed next were all sequenced from one sample in a study of OX40 agonist ivuxolimab in advanced cancers. Only in-frame clones appear in the TCRdb table, and some are missing; sequencing was by immunoSEQ multiplex PCR. The sample holds fewer than 80,000 clones, 89% seen once. The sequencing here drew on CD4+ or CD8+ T cells sorted from blood, taken in a trial of the OX40 agonist ivuxolimab. The receptors come from an adult with an advanced solid tumor such as melanoma, head and neck, liver or kidney cancer.

The chain has TRBV2 and TRBJ2-1; D is uncertain. Trimming shortened V by 9 bases and J by 0 bases, and 15 bases separated the two germline ends. The CDR3 is made up of 15 amino acids. Germline V gene lookup returns CDR1 SNHLY and CDR2 FYNNEI. The CDR3 reads CASELYLNSYNEQFF. The CDR3 DNA reads TGTGCCAGTGAGTTGTATCTGAACTCCTACAATGAGCAGTTCTTC.

This sequence joins TRBV6-5 and TRBJ2-3; weak D call: TRBD2 (7 bases). Trimming removed 5 bases at V and 7 bases at J, with 19 bases between. The CDR3 covers 15 residues. Germline V gives CDR1 MNHEY, CDR2 SVGAGI. The DNA of the CDR3 is TGTGCCAGCAGTCCACGGGCGGGGGCCGCACATACGCAGTATTTT. It encodes CASSPRAGAAHTQYF.

The rearrangement uses TRBV9 and TRBJ2-5; D is possibly TRBD2 (6 bases). Between the trimmed V and J ends, which lost 5 bases and 5 bases, there was a span of 16 bases. CDR3 size: 14 residues. Looked up from germline, CDR1 is SGDLS and CDR2 is YYNGEE. The DNA for the CDR3 is TGTGCCAGCAGTCTGAGACCAGGGAGGGAGACCCAGTACTTC. Translating it yields CASSLRPGRETQYF.

The chain has TRBV13 and TRBJ1-2; TRBD1 aligns across 9 bases. Germline loops: CDR1 PRHDT, CDR2 FYEKMQ (reference sequence). The CDR3 is 17 residues long. The trim removed 6 bases at V and 5 bases at J, leaving 16 bases unmatched. As DNA, the CDR3 is TGTGCCAGCAGATCCACCAGGACAGGGGAAACTGTTTATGGCTACACCTTC. This encodes CASRSTRTGETVYGYTF.

The chain couples TRBV27 to TRBJ1-2; the match to TRBD1 covers 7 bases. From germline, CDR1 is MNHEY and CDR2 SMNVEV (reference sequence). Trimming took 7 bases from V and 7 from J; bases not matched to a gene: 9. CDR3 size: 13 residues. The DNA of the CDR3 is TGTGCCAGCAAGGACAGGCAGGGTACTGGCTACACCTTC. Translated: CASKDRQGTGYTF.

The V call is TRBV19, the J call TRBJ2-3; 9 bases fit TRBD1. The CDR3 totals 14 residues. J was trimmed by 6 bases and V by 4 bases; bases with no gene match: 5. The V gene's germline CDR1 is LNHDA and CDR2 SQIVND (reference sequence). CDR3 region: CASSTDRGRDTQYF. In DNA form, the CDR3 reads TGTGCCAGTAGTACGGACAGGGGCAGGGATACGCAGTATTTT.

This clone was counted once. The chain employs TRBV28 and TRBJ2-1; the D gene is possibly TRBD2 (5 bases). Per the germline V gene, CDR1 is MDHEN and CDR2 is SYDVKM. The CDR3 has 13 residues. V was cut by 10 bases and J by 4 bases, with 14 bases left in between. CDR3 loop: CATKREMYNEQFF. CDR3 in DNA: TGTGCCACCAAAAGGGAGATGTACAATGAGCAGTTCTTC.

This rearrangement joins TRBV28 to TRBJ1-1; the D gene is possibly TRBD1 (6 bases). The germline gives CDR1 MDHEN, CDR2 SYDVKM. V lost 3 bases, J lost 4 bases, and 12 bases lay in between. This CDR3 region has 14 residues. CDR3 in DNA: TGTGCCAGCAGTTTGTACAGGGTGTTCACTGAAGCTTTCTTT. This codes for CASSLYRVFTEAFF.

This clone has more than one count but fewer than ten. The chain joins TRBV11-2 to TRBJ2-3, with D perhaps TRBD1 (5 bases). The V gene lost 7 bases and the J gene lost 0 bases, with 17 bases spanning the gap. The CDR3 sequence is 16 residues long. The germline CDR1 and CDR2 sequences are SGHAT and FQNNGV. The CDR3 sequence is CASNLRGPDSTDTQYF. Written as DNA, the CDR3 is TGTGCCAGCAACCTAAGGGGCCCAGATAGCACAGATACGCAGTATTTT.

The chain employs TRBV19 and TRBJ2-7; weak D call: TRBD2 (6 bases). CDR1 is LNHDA, CDR2 SQIVND, per germline (reference sequence). The CDR3 spans 18 residues. V was trimmed by 5 bases and J by 0 bases, leaving 23 bases between them. CDR3 region: CASSAAGPTGGGSYEQYF. CDR3 in DNA: TGTGCCAGTAGTGCGGCGGGGCCAACCGGTGGAGGCTCCTACGAGCAGTACTTC.

V and J are TRBV27 and TRBJ2-1; D is possibly TRBD1 (6 bases). The CDR3 totals 15 residues. Germline CDR1 MNHEY, CDR2 SMNVEV (reference sequence). Deletions cut 8 bases from V and 0 bases from J, with 14 bases between. The CDR3 loop reads CASGPGHSSYNEQFF. In DNA form, the CDR3 reads TGTGCCAGCGGGCCGGGACATAGCTCCTACAATGAGCAGTTCTTC.

In this sample, this clone turned up once. The chain uses TRBV6-6 and TRBJ2-7; D ambiguous. V gave up 0 bases and J gave up 0 bases, with 12 bases separating them. The CDR3 is 16 residues long. The V gene's germline CDR1 is MNHNY and CDR2 SVGAGI (reference sequence). The CDR3 here is CASSYSGETPSYEQYF. DNA of the CDR3: TGTGCCAGCAGTTACTCGGGCGAGACGCCCTCCTACGAGCAGTACTTC.